This TCR beta chain was recorded in a study of T cells in women clearing cervical HPV infection (dated by TCRdb to 2016 to 2019). About the full investigation: The cases were 25 women with histologically confirmed HPV16-related CIN3 or worse, and 2 of those women had invasive cancers. Controls were around 25 women whose single incident HPV16 infection cleared within 12 months without precancer or cancer developing. Case blood was taken at the visit when the lesion was first identified, whereas control blood was taken when infection was no longer detected. Among cases, blood sampling came a median of roughly 150 days after lesion detection, with an interquartile range of about 80 to 220 days. Since HLA typing was available for only a few women, HLA type could not be ruled out as a confounder. The exploratory proof-of-principle case-control study was nested within the Guanacaste HPV Natural History Study in Costa Rica and compared TCR repertoires across cervical HPV16 outcomes. Cases and controls were matched on age within five years and on year of sample collection. A median age of nearly 35 years was observed in cases versus less than 40 in controls, and no significant differences in baseline characteristics were found. In the parent cohort, more than 8,500 women aged 18 or older were enrolled in Guanacaste, Costa Rica, during about 1993 to 1994 and then followed for roughly seven years. Five blinded duplicates per group were added as quality controls, giving some 60 samples: approximately 50 participants and 10 replicates. Overall study outcomes, separate from this receptor: Cases had lower TRBV6-7 relative abundance than controls (about 0.1% versus 0.15%; Bonferroni P = 0.0008). The cross-sectional design could not show whether the associations came before the infection or were a result of it, and neither effector/memory subsets nor HPV-specific T cells were isolated. Because T-cell numbers per sample were unknown, differences in richness could reflect varying T-cell content rather than repertoire biology. By combining richness with V gene abundances, random forest classifiers separated cases from controls with an estimated AUC of 0.75 to 0.9. CIN3+ cases had significantly higher TCR repertoire richness than controls across sequencing depths, but evenness did not differ between the groups.

Every participant had a single incident cervical HPV16 infection, and prevalent HPV16 infections were excluded. Cervical HPV DNA was detected with MY09/MY11 PCR, and genotyping was done with dot-blot hybridization. About 15 mL of heparinized blood were centrifuged, and the buffy coat was aliquoted, frozen at -30°C, then stored at -80°C. Genomic DNA was extracted from buffy coat specimens using QIAGEN kits. Points on this clone: The antigen it binds to is not known. The sequenced fragment ends 3 residues before the CDR3 boundary, so the rest is inferred from the germline J gene.

From the germline V gene (reference sequence), CDR1 is DFQATT and CDR2 is SNEGSKA. Relative to germline, V is missing 5 bases and J is missing 7 bases, with 8 bases of the junction outside any gene match. The CDR3 spans 14 residues, from the cysteine through the phenylalanine. Only the CDR3 bases that were read are kept: 33 of them, in frame from base 1. TCR beta CDR3 regions were amplified by multiplex PCR from an average of roughly 1,200 ng genomic DNA per sample using the immunoSEQ assay. To correct primer bias, the assay used a complete synthetic TCR repertoire to set an amplification baseline. The amplicons were sequenced on the Illumina platform. Processing in the source paper ran as follows. Error correction of the sequences involved clustering with frequency ratios plus a modified nearest-neighbor algorithm, after which the sequences were analyzed in the immunoSEQ Analyzer using IMGT gene definitions. TCR richness and evenness were averaged over 20 rarefaction repeats at each rarefaction depth, excluding samples with fewer sequences than the depth. Wilcoxon rank sum tests with FDR correction were used to compare V, D and J gene relative abundances between the groups. Blinded duplicates gave an intraclass correlation of about 96% for TCR richness and an average of roughly 76% across roughly 69 gene segments. Sourced from immuneACCESS, this table was stored by TCRdb with only in-frame sequences that have V and J called. A share of the clones is absent; for the studies checked, an unresolved V gene accounts for under half, and the remainder has no known explanation. The V and J calls and clone size are taken from that table; D and trimming were inferred from the DNA. The sample's table lists a count of 31,000 or so clones. Of the sample, 4.2% is held by the ten largest clones.

The receptor was isolated from a woman aged 18 to 75 with a cervical HPV16 infection that either progressed to CIN3+ or cleared (not recorded which). The sequence is built from TRBV20-1 and TRBJ1-6, with 7 central nucleotides matching TRBD1. Sequencing was carried out using blood buffy coat. The DNA read from the CDR3 is TGCAGTGCTCCCATCAGGGGGTCAAATTCACCC. Its translation is CSAPIRGSNSP. The whole CDR3 protein reads CSAPIRGSNSPLHF.